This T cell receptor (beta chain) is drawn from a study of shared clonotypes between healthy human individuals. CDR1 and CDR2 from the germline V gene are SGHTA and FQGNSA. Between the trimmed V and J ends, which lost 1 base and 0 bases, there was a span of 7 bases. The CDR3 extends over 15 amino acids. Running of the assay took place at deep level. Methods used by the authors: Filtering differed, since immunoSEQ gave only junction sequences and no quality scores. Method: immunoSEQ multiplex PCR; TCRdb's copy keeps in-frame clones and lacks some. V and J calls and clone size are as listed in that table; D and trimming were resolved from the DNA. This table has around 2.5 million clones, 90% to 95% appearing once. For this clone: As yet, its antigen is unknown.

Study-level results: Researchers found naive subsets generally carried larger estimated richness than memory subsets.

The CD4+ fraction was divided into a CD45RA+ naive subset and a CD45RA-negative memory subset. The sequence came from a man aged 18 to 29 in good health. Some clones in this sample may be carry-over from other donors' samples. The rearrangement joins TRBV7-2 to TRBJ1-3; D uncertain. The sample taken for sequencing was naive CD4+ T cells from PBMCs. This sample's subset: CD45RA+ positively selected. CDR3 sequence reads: CASSLGIPSGNTIYF. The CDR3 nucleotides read TGTGCCAGCAGCTTAGGGATCCCCTCTGGAAACACCATATATTTT.